This TCR beta chain was recorded in a study of identical twins. Study-wide points: Twins showed weaker excess sharing in their beta out-of-frame sequences. Memory repertoires showed no such pattern, whereas abundant cord blood beta clonotypes carried fewer insertions. Model-predicted out-of-frame TCR alpha sharing fell below observed values in monozygotic twins.

Ten or more counts support this clonotype. Its target is unknown. TCRdb redid the calling of the 5' RACE reads with MiXCR, one entry per CDR3 protein. The sample carries some 230,000 distinct CDR3 sequences, 6.5% recorded once. The CDR3 has 15 residues. Trimming cost V 6 bases and J 6 bases; bases outside gene matches: 9. These sequences were also reported in another study, on T cells expressing NK-cell markers. From that paper: Seropositivity for HCMV was found in most of the eight sequenced donors, with one seronegative.

The TCR comes from a woman aged 18 to 35 in good health. Sequenced input: CD8+ T cells sorted from blood. V and J are TRBV12-3 or TRBV12-4 and TRBJ1-2; 11 bases line up with TRBD1. CDR3 region: CASRPTGTGGDGYTF. The CDR3 DNA sequence: TGTGCCAGCAGGCCGACCGGGACAGGGGGGGATGGCTACACCTTC.